This T cell receptor beta chain was identified in a study of cytomegalovirus exposure and HLA in healthy donors. Germline V gives CDR1 SGDLS, CDR2 YYNGEE. The CDR3 spans 13 residues. Trimming stripped 4 bases from V and 0 bases from J, with 7 bases between. It was with 60 Vbeta and 13 Jbeta primers that the PCR ran. Profiled with immunoSEQ multiplex PCR; TCRdb holds only in-frame clones, not every one. Here the sample spans about 150,000 clones, around 68% being singletons. The rearrangement links TRBV9 to TRBJ2-5, with D maybe TRBD2 (5 bases). The sequencing sample was made of PBMCs. The receptor was derived from a man aged 25-45 years in good health and CMV-seropositive. CDR3: CASSPDYQETQYF. The CDR3 DNA is TGTGCCAGCAGCCCGGACTACCAAGAGACCCAGTACTTC.